This T cell receptor beta chain was recovered during a study of T-cell reconstitution after alpha-beta-depleted transplantation in children. A few counts support this clonotype. Its antigen remains unknown. As it was prepared, the TCRbeta library received unique molecular identifiers. Each CDR3 protein is one row after TCRdb ran MiXCR on the PCR reads. The table records about 830,000 distinct CDR3 sequences, 16% of them present only once. The study, taken as a whole, reports: Some patients' high day-60 TCRbeta diversity was attributed to recipient cells surviving conditioning. T-cell numbers and diversity one year post-transplant derived largely from freshly generated T cells. About two months after transplant, alpha-beta T cells reportedly came from several hundred expanded graft clones.

Germline V gene sequence: CDR1 LGHNA, CDR2 YNFKEQ. The V and J ends lost 6 bases and 4 bases, in that order; junction bases with no gene match: 11. The CDR3 contains 15 residues. The V call is TRBV4-2, the J call TRBJ2-7; TRBD2 aligns across 8 bases. The clonotype originates from a male patient between 5 and 17 years old who had a stem cell transplant for acute lymphoblastic leukemia, so the T cells may come from the graft donor. Source: PBMCs, mostly from graft donor cells, taken 360 days after TCRalphabeta/CD19-depleted stem cell transplant. The CDR3 DNA sequence: TGTGCCAGCAGACGGCCCCGGAGCGGGGGTTACGAGCAGTACTTC. This translates into CASRRPRSGGYEQYF.